This passage covers 6 T cell receptor beta chains from one sample sequenced in a study of CD8+CD57+ T cells in acquired aplastic anemia. The template used for profiling TCR beta VDJ and CDR3 was genomic DNA. TCRdb reanalysed the reads using MiXCR and keeps one entry per CDR3 protein. The sample holds around 150,000 distinct CDR3 sequences, about 48% seen once. CD8+CD57+ cell expansion had been shown by flow cytometry in patients chosen for sequencing. Sequencing was carried out using sorted CD4+, CD8+, or CD8+CD57+ T cells (not recorded which) from PBMCs. The source is a human donor with aplastic anemia.

This clonotype was seen many times. The CDR3 nucleotides are TGTGCCAGCAGCTCTGACAGGTCCAGAAATCAGCCCCAGCATTTT. Amino acids: CASSSDRSRNQPQHF. The rearrangement links TRBV6-1 to TRBJ1-5; D is possibly TRBD1 (6 bases). Germline CDR1 reads MNHNS; CDR2 reads SASEGT. Trimming shortened V by 6 bases and J by 4 bases, and 16 bases separated the two germline ends. The CDR3 has 15 residues.

This clonotype has only a few counts. This chain links TRBV27 with TRBJ2-6; D possibly corresponds to TRBD1 (5 bases). V was pared by 6 bases and J by 11 bases, with 17 bases between. This CDR3 is 14 amino acids long. Germline CDR1 MNHEY, CDR2 SMNVEV (reference sequence). The CDR3 loop reads CASRLLGQVYVLTF. CDR3 sequence (DNA): TGTGCCAGCAGGTTACTGGGGCAGGTCTACGTCCTGACTTTC.

The CDR3 spells CSASPTSLEETQYF. DNA for the CDR3: TGCAGTGCTAGTCCTACTAGCCTCGAGGAGACCCAGTACTTC. The chain couples TRBV20-1 to TRBJ2-5, with D possibly being TRBD2 (6 bases). V shed 3 bases and J shed 5 bases, with 16 bases lying between them. This CDR3 is 14 amino acids long. Germline lookup yields CDR1 DFQATT and CDR2 SNEGSKA (reference sequence).

V is TRBV29-1 and J is TRBJ1-1, with D perhaps matching TRBD1 (5 bases). The CDR3 has 14 amino acids. The V and J ends lost 7 bases and 3 bases respectively, with 18 bases between them. Germline loops: CDR1 SQVTM, CDR2 ANQGSEA. In nucleotides, the CDR3 is TGCAGCGGTGGGGGGAAAGGACCTTACACTGAAGCTTTCTTT. As protein: CSGGGKGPYTEAFF. Variable domain in full (rest from reference TRBV29-1 and TRBJ1-1): SAVISQKPSRDICQRGTSLTIQCQVDSQVTMMFWYRQQPGQSLTLIATANQGSEATYESGFVIDKFPISRPNLTFSTLTVSNMSPEDSSIYLCSGGGKGPYTEAFFGQGTRLTVV.

V usage is TRBV12-3 or TRBV12-4 and J usage is TRBJ2-3; D uncertain. The CDR3 is 12 amino acids. Trimming removed 0 bases from V and 8 bases from J, with 6 bases in between. CDR3 region: CASSLAQTTQYF. The CDR3 nucleotides read TGTGCCAGCAGTTTAGCCCAAACTACGCAGTATTTT.

In its sample, this clonotype ranks as medium-sized. The chain uses TRBV7-9 and TRBJ2-5; D is perhaps TRBD2 (6 bases). V shed 5 bases and J shed 3 bases, with 10 bases lying between them. The CDR3 has 13 amino acids. Germline CDR1 SEHNR, CDR2 FQNEAQ (reference sequence). DNA of the CDR3: TGTGCCAGCAGCACATCGGGAGAAGAGACCCAGTACTTC. Amino acids: CASSTSGEETQYF.